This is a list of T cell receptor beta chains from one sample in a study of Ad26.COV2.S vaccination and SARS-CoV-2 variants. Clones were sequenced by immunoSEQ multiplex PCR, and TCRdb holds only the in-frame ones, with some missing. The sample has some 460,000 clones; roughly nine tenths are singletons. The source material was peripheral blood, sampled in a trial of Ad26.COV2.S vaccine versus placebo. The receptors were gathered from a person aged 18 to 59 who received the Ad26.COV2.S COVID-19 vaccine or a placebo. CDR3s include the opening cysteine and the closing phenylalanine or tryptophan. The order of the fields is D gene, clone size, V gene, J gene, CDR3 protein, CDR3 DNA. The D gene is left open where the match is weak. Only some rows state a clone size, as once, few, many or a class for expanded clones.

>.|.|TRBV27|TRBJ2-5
CASSPSSGSPVPETQYF
TGTGCCAGCAGTCCCTCCTCCGGGTCCCCAGTCCCGGAGACCCAGTACTTC
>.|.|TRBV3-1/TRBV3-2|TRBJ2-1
CASSQDGYHNEQFF
TGTGCCAGCAGCCAAGACGGCTACCACAATGAGCAGTTCTTC
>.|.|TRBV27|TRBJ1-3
CASMGGHNSGNTIYF
TGTGCCAGCATGGGGGGGCACAACTCTGGAAACACCATATATTTT
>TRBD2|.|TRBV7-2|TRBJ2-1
CASSLTNPSASGSGNEQFF
TGTGCCAGCAGCTTAACGAACCCCTCGGCTAGCGGGAGTGGCAATGAGCAGTTCTTC
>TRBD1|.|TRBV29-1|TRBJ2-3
CSERQGWTDTQYF
TGCAGCGAGCGACAGGGATGGACCGATACGCAGTATTTT
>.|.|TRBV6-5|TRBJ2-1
CASRSGTRDEQFF
TGTGCCAGCAGATCCGGGACTCGAGACGAGCAGTTCTTC
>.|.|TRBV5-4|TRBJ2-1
CASSFSRNYNEQFF
TGTGCCAGCAGCTTCTCTAGAAACTACAATGAGCAGTTCTTC
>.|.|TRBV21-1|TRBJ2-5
CASSAGLAGDLQETQYF
TGTGCCAGCAGCGCGGGACTAGCGGGGGACTTGCAAGAGACCCAGTACTTC
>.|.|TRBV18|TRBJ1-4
CASSPGAGEKLFF
TGTGCCAGCTCACCAGGGGCTGGTGAAAAACTGTTTTTT
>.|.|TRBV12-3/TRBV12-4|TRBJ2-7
CASSLPGEQYF
TGTGCCAGCAGTTTACCCGGGGAGCAGTACTTC
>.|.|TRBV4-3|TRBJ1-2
CASSRERAGYGYTF
TGCGCCAGCAGCCGAGAACGGGCAGGCTATGGCTACACCTTC
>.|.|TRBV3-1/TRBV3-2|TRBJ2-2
CASSHTGELFF
TGTGCCAGCAGTCACACCGGGGAGCTGTTTTTT
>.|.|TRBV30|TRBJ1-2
CAWSVRGWQGYGYTF
TGTGCCTGGAGTGTACGGGGTTGGCAGGGCTATGGCTACACCTTC
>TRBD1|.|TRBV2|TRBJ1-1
CASSESQRGQKNTEAFF
TGTGCCAGCAGTGAATCGCAGCGGGGACAGAAGAACACTGAAGCTTTCTTT
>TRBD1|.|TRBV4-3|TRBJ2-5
CASSQSKQGGEETQYF
TGCGCCAGCAGCCAATCGAAACAGGGGGGTGAGGAGACCCAGTACTTC
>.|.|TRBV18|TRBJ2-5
CASSPSRELQETQYF
TGTGCCAGCTCACCCTCCAGGGAACTCCAAGAGACCCAGTACTTC
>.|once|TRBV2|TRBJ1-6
CASKDKRDSPLHF
TGTGCCAGCAAGGACAAGAGGGATTCACCCCTCCACTTT
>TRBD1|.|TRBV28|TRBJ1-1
CASRAGTGVRAEAFF
TGTGCCAGCAGGGCCGGGACAGGGGTCAGGGCTGAAGCTTTCTTT
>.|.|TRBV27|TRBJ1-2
CASSLLGGPSYGYTF
TGTGCCAGCAGTTTATTGGGGGGGCCTTCGTATGGCTACACCTTC
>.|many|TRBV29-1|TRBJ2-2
CSVVKPSTGELFF
TGCAGCGTTGTAAAGCCATCCACCGGGGAGCTGTTTTTT
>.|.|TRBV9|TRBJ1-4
CASSTSDRATNEKLFF
TGTGCCAGCAGCACATCGGACAGAGCAACTAATGAAAAACTGTTTTTT
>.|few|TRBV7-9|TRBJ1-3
CASSLGGNTIYF
TGTGCCAGCAGCTTAGGAGGAAACACCATATATTTT
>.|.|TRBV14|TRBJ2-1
CASSQVIGNEQFF
TGTGCCAGCAGCCAAGTAATCGGGAATGAGCAGTTCTTC
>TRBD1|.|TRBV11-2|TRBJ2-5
CASSSLYRGGKTQYF
TGTGCCAGCAGCTCACTTTACAGGGGTGGGAAGACCCAGTACTTC
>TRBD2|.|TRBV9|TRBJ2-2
CASRPAGLYTGELFF
TGTGCCAGCCGCCCAGCGGGACTATACACCGGGGAGCTGTTTTTT
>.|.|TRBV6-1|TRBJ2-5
CASSEGEVEGETQYF
TGTGCCAGCAGTGAAGGAGAGGTTGAGGGAGAGACCCAGTACTTC
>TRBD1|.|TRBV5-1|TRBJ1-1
CASSFGSGGNTEAFF
TGCGCCAGCAGCTTTGGATCAGGGGGGAACACTGAAGCTTTCTTT
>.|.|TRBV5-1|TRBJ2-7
CASSFGPNSYEQYF
TGCGCCAGCAGCTTCGGCCCAAACTCCTACGAGCAGTACTTC
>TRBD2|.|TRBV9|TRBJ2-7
CASSVGLAGYEQYF
TGTGCCAGCAGCGTAGGACTAGCGGGGTACGAGCAGTACTTC
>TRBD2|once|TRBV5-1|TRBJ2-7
CASSLAAGLRYEQYF
TGCGCCAGCAGCTTGGCTGCGGGACTACGCTACGAGCAGTACTTC
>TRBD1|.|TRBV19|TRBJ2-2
CASSSDRVPGELFF
TGTGCCAGTAGTTCGGACAGGGTCCCCGGGGAGCTGTTTTTT
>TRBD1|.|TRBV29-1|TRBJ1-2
CSVDRVDYGYTF
TGCAGCGTCGACAGGGTAGACTATGGCTACACCTTC
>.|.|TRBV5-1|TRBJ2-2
CASSKGPGAGELFF
TGCGCCAGCAGCAAGGGTCCCGGAGCCGGGGAGCTGTTTTTT
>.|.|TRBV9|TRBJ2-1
CASSVWGGPNNEQFF
TGTGCCAGCAGCGTCTGGGGGGGCCCGAACAATGAGCAGTTCTTC
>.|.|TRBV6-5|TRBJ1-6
CASSYSRQVGSPLHF
TGTGCCAGCAGTTACTCGAGACAGGTCGGCTCACCCCTCCACTTT
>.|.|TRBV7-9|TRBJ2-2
CASSFRRDNTGELFF
TGTGCCAGCAGCTTCCGGAGGGATAACACCGGGGAGCTGTTTTTT
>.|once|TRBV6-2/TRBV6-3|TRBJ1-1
CASSYLQLNTEAFF
TGTGCCAGCAGTTACCTCCAGCTGAACACTGAAGCTTTCTTT
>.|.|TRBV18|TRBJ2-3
CASSLKGFDGGQYF
TGTGCCAGCTCACTGAAGGGTTTCGACGGAGGGCAGTATTTT
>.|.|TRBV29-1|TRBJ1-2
CSVDSSNYGYTF
TGCAGCGTTGATTCGTCTAACTATGGCTACACCTTC
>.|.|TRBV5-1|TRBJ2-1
CASSFPSTAPSSYNEQFF
TGCGCCAGCAGCTTCCCGTCCACAGCTCCGAGCTCCTACAATGAGCAGTTCTTC
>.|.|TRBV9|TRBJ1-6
CASSVQYLNSPLHF
TGTGCCAGCAGCGTCCAATACCTCAACTCACCCCTCCACTTT
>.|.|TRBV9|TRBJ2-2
CASSPLASLGTGELFF
TGTGCCAGCAGCCCCCTCGCTAGCCTCGGAACCGGGGAGCTGTTTTTT
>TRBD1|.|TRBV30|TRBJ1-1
CAWSLTGQGGTEAFF
TGTGCCTGGAGCCTGACGGGACAGGGTGGCACTGAAGCTTTCTTT
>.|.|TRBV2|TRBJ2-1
CASSVVGTPDNEQFF
TGTGCCAGCAGTGTTGTGGGGACTCCGGACAATGAGCAGTTCTTC